A selection of T cell receptor beta chains follows, all from one sample in a study of CD8+CD57+ T cells in acquired aplastic anemia. TCRdb called the reads again in MiXCR, with one record for every CDR3 protein. The sample yields about 180,000 distinct CDR3 sequences, around 63% seen once. Sequencing input: sorted CD4+, CD8+, or CD8+CD57+ T cells (not recorded which) from PBMCs. The receptors come from a human donor with aplastic anemia. Both conserved end residues are part of each CDR3. D genes are given only for firm matches. Not all rows give a size; the values are once, few, many and, for expanded clones, a class.

TRBJ2-1,NA,TRBV12-3/TRBV12-4,TRBD2,CASSPSLAAASGEQFF,TGTGCCAGCAGTCCCTCCCTGGCGGCAGCTAGCGGGGAGCAGTTCTTC
TRBJ1-2,NA,TRBV2,NA,CASSLGAVGYGYTF,TGTGCCAGCAGTTTAGGGGCAGTGGGCTATGGCTACACCTTC
TRBJ1-6,once,TRBV7-6,NA,CASSTYNSPLHF,TGTGCCAGCAGCACCTATAATTCACCCCTCCACTTT
TRBJ2-1,few,TRBV10-3,NA,CAISEEGIEQFF,TGTGCCATCAGTGAGGAGGGAATTGAGCAGTTCTTC
TRBJ2-7,NA,TRBV20-1,NA,CSARDRARTYERYF,TGCAGTGCTAGAGATCGGGCTAGAACCTACGAGCGGTACTTC
TRBJ2-2,NA,TRBV7-8,TRBD1,CASSIRDRATGELFF,TGTGCCAGTAGTATCCGGGACAGGGCCACCGGGGAGCTGTTTTTT
TRBJ2-5,NA,TRBV7-8,TRBD1,CASSLLGGFGETQYF,TGTGCCAGCAGCTTATTAGGGGGCTTCGGGGAGACCCAGTACTTC
TRBJ2-3,once,TRBV5-6,NA,CASSSTGITDTQYF,TGTGCCAGCAGCTCGACTGGAATCACAGATACGCAGTATTTT
TRBJ1-1,many,TRBV5-4,NA,CASSLGGGKAFF,TGTGCCAGCAGCTTGGGGGGGGGCAAAGCTTTCTTT
TRBJ1-6,few,TRBV3-1,NA,CASSVGRIENSPLHF,TGTGCCAGCAGCGTAGGCCGAATTGAAAATTCACCCCTCCACTTT
TRBJ2-3,NA,TRBV9,TRBD2,CASSVGVSGSTF,TGTGCCAGCAGCGTAGGGGTTAGCGGGAGTACTTTT
TRBJ2-2,many,TRBV30,NA,CAWILTGTNTGELFF,TGTGCCTGGATTTTGACAGGAACGAACACCGGGGAGCTGTTTTTT
TRBJ2-7,few,TRBV7-6,NA,CASSGSGGEQYF,TGTGCCAGCAGCGGTAGTGGGGGCGAGCAGTACTTC
TRBJ1-2,many,TRBV27,NA,CASSLSSGYGYTF,TGTGCCAGCAGTTTAAGCAGCGGCTATGGCTACACCTTC
TRBJ1-3,NA,TRBV2,NA,CASTYGAGNTIYF,TGTGCCAGCACATACGGGGCTGGAAACACCATATATTTT
TRBJ1-1,NA,TRBV20-1,NA,CSARDFGTEAFF,TGCAGTGCTAGAGATTTTGGCACTGAAGCTTTCTTT
TRBJ2-1,NA,TRBV7-9,NA,CASSLVTGSYNEQFF,TGTGCCAGCAGCTTAGTTACCGGCTCCTACAATGAGCAGTTCTTC
TRBJ2-1,NA,TRBV7-9,NA,CASSLEGGPFLVQFF,TGTGCCAGCAGCTTGGAGGGAGGCCCATTTCTTGTGCAGTTCTTC
TRBJ2-1,NA,TRBV4-1,NA,CASKESNLYKEQFF,TGCGCCAGCAAAGAGTCAAACCTTTACAAGGAGCAGTTCTTC
TRBJ1-1,many,TRBV2,NA,CASILGPSMNTEAFF,TGTGCCAGCATTCTCGGTCCCTCTATGAACACTGAAGCTTTCTTT
TRBJ1-2,many,TRBV6-5,NA,CASSYAGEAYGYTF,TGTGCCAGCAGTTACGCAGGGGAGGCCTATGGCTACACCTTC
TRBJ1-3,NA,TRBV12-3/TRBV12-4,NA,CASSLAGSGNTIYF,TGTGCCAGCAGTTTAGCAGGGAGTGGAAACACCATATATTTT
TRBJ2-3,NA,TRBV7-3,NA,CASSPGLPIWDTQYF,TGTGCCAGCAGCCCGGGGTTACCTATTTGGGATACGCAGTATTTT
TRBJ2-7,NA,TRBV6-5,NA,CASSYSDSRAYEQYF,TGTGCCAGCAGTTACTCGGACAGTCGAGCCTACGAGCAGTACTTC
TRBJ2-7,NA,TRBV7-9,NA,CASSYDQNYEQYF,TGTGCCAGCAGCTACGACCAAAATTACGAGCAGTACTTC
TRBJ1-3,few,TRBV2,NA,CASPGRESSGNTIYF,TGTGCCAGCCCCGGCAGGGAAAGCTCTGGAAACACCATATATTTT
TRBJ1-1,many,TRBV7-9,TRBD1,CASSFRQGIGNTEAFF,TGTGCCAGCAGCTTCCGACAGGGAATAGGGAACACTGAAGCTTTCTTT
TRBJ2-1,NA,TRBV15,TRBD2,CATSRGDSSGLNEQFF,TGTGCCACCAGCAGAGGTGATTCTAGCGGGCTCAATGAGCAGTTCTTC
TRBJ1-1,NA,TRBV2,TRBD1,CASRGGQGGEAFF,TGTGCCAGCAGAGGGGGACAGGGCGGTGAAGCTTTCTTT
TRBJ2-7,NA,TRBV29-1,TRBD2,CSAITSGSYEQYF,TGCAGCGCCATAACTAGCGGGAGCTACGAGCAGTACTTC
TRBJ2-3,NA,TRBV9,NA,CASSVGGAQATDTQYF,TGTGCCAGCAGCGTAGGAGGGGCTCAGGCAACAGATACGCAGTATTTT
TRBJ2-7,NA,TRBV6-1,NA,CASSELGSYEQYF,TGTGCCAGCAGTGAACTAGGTTCCTACGAGCAGTACTTC
TRBJ2-7,NA,TRBV19,NA,CASSQLVGYEQYF,TGTGCCAGTAGCCAGTTGGTCGGCTACGAGCAGTACTTC
TRBJ2-3,NA,TRBV20-1,TRBD2,CSARGGLAGALGTDTQYF,TGCAGTGCTAGGGGGGGGCTAGCGGGGGCCCTCGGGACAGATACGCAGTATTTT
TRBJ1-2,NA,TRBV10-3,NA,CAISTTADYGYTF,TGTGCCATCAGTACGACAGCCGACTATGGCTACACCTTC
TRBJ2-7,NA,TRBV11-3,TRBD2,CASSLQTSGGVYEQYF,TGTGCCAGCAGCCTACAGACTAGCGGGGGTGTATACGAGCAGTACTTC
TRBJ2-7,NA,TRBV7-2,TRBD1,CASSFDRVPREQYF,TGTGCCAGCAGCTTTGACAGGGTGCCACGCGAGCAGTACTTC
TRBJ2-5,NA,TRBV10-3,NA,CAISAQETQYF,TGTGCCATCAGTGCACAAGAGACCCAGTACTTC
TRBJ1-5,NA,TRBV7-8,TRBD1,CASSGDRGQRQPQHF,TGTGCCAGCAGCGGCGACAGGGGGCAGAGACAGCCCCAGCATTTT
TRBJ2-7,few,TRBV15,NA,CATSSPRRDRFPNEQYF,TGTGCCACCAGCTCTCCCCGGAGGGACAGATTTCCCAACGAGCAGTACTTC
TRBJ1-2,many,TRBV14,TRBD1,CASSQESRDRWGNYGYTF,TGTGCCAGCAGCCAAGAAAGTCGGGACAGGTGGGGTAACTATGGCTACACCTTC
TRBJ2-7,NA,TRBV14,NA,CASSHHYEQYF,TGTGCCAGCAGCCACCACTACGAGCAGTACTTC
TRBJ1-1,NA,TRBV4-1,NA,CASSQGLGGTEAFF,TGCGCCAGCAGCCAAGGCCTGGGGGGCACTGAAGCTTTCTTT
TRBJ1-5,many,TRBV25-1,TRBD1,CASSGDSSFNQPQHF,TGTGCCAGCAGTGGGGACAGCTCATTTAATCAGCCCCAGCATTTT
TRBJ2-3,NA,TRBV7-9,TRBD2,CASSDPGGQVTDTQYF,TGTGCCAGCAGTGACCCGGGGGGGCAAGTCACAGATACGCAGTATTTT
TRBJ1-2,NA,TRBV4-1,NA,CASSQTQRNYGYTF,TGCGCCAGCAGCCAAACACAGAGAAACTATGGCTACACCTTC
TRBJ1-5,NA,TRBV7-6,NA,CASSLTTGGYGRYQPQHF,TGTGCCAGCAGCCTCACAACGGGCGGGTACGGGAGGTATCAGCCCCAGCATTTT
TRBJ2-3,NA,TRBV24-1,NA,CATSDLWTDTQYF,TGTGCCACCAGTGATTTGTGGACAGATACGCAGTATTTT
TRBJ1-6,NA,TRBV19,NA,CASSIARDGSPLHF,TGTGCCAGTAGTATCGCCAGGGATGGCTCACCCCTCCACTTT
TRBJ2-7,NA,TRBV10-1,NA,CASSERTEAEQYF,TGCGCCAGCAGTGAGAGGACAGAGGCCGAGCAGTACTTC
TRBJ2-3,NA,TRBV24-1,NA,CATSVLGDTQYF,TGTGCCACCAGTGTCTTGGGAGATACGCAGTATTTT
TRBJ2-7,many,TRBV6-5,NA,CASSYAVFGGTYEQYF,TGTGCCAGCAGTTACGCTGTCTTTGGGGGGACGTACGAGCAGTACTTC
TRBJ2-7,once,TRBV5-4,TRBD2,CASRPLLAGGEQYF,TGTGCCAGCAGGCCATTACTAGCGGGGGGCGAGCAGTACTTC
TRBJ2-3,NA,TRBV9,TRBD2,CASSGEDLAGGPDTQYF,TGTGCCAGCAGCGGAGAGGACCTAGCGGGGGGTCCAGATACGCAGTATTTT
TRBJ2-5,once,TRBV7-2,TRBD1,CASSTGEGETQYF,TGTGCCAGTAGTACAGGGGAAGGAGAGACCCAGTACTTC
TRBJ2-5,NA,TRBV7-3,TRBD1,CASSLRQGWETQYF,TGTGCCAGCAGCTTAAGACAGGGCTGGGAGACCCAGTACTTC
TRBJ2-5,many,TRBV4-1,NA,CASSHSGGRETQYF,TGCGCCAGCAGCCACTCTGGAGGCCGGGAGACCCAGTACTTC
TRBJ1-6,few,TRBV20-1,NA,CSARPTQGVGSPLHF,TGCAGTGCTAGACCAACACAGGGAGTAGGGTCACCCCTCCACTTT
TRBJ1-3,few,TRBV29-1,NA,CTGGSGNTIYF,TGCACCGGGGGTTCTGGAAACACCATATATTTT